The clone carrying this T cell receptor (beta chain) was counted at least ten times. Its specificity is not known. These data originate in a study of breast tumors, draining lymph nodes, adjacent tissues. Study conclusions and caveats: Tumor TCR diversity was below lymph nodes but above nontumor tissue. Luminal-like breast cancer showed significantly greater tumor-nontumor repertoire similarity than basal-like breast cancer did. Data only fit, rather than demonstrated, lymph node origin of most tumor T cells.

Each CDR3 protein is one row after TCRdb ran MiXCR on the multiplex PCR reads. This repertoire shows fewer than 85,000 distinct CDR3 sequences, roughly a fifth found once; its top ten account for about 2.5%. V lost 0 bases and J 6 bases, leaving 12 bases between the germline ends. The germline CDR1 and CDR2 sequences are GTSNPN and SVGIG (reference sequence). The CDR3 has 13 amino acids. Breast cancer patients provided tissue from their axillary draining lymph nodes. The rearrangement uses TRBV30 and TRBJ2-7; D not certain. The sequence came from a female donor with breast cancer. Some clones in this sample may be carry-over from other donors' samples. The sequenced sample consisted of axillary lymph node tissue. Written as DNA, the CDR3 is TGTGCCTGGAGTGTCCGGCATCCCCTCGAGCAGTACTTC. It yields the protein CAWSVRHPLEQYF. Full variable domain (outside the CDR3, taken from reference TRBV30 and TRBJ2-7): SQTIHQWPATLVQPVGSPLSLECTVEGTSNPNLYWYRQAAGRGLQLLFYSVGIGQISSEVPQNLSASRPQDRQFILSSKKLLLSDSGFYLCAWSVRHPLEQYFGPGTRLTVT.